This T cell receptor beta chain originates from a study of CD8 T cells in Susac syndrome. In this sample, this clonotype turned up once. RNA totalling roughly 0.45 to 1 ug underwent reverse transcription with random hexamers. Using its own MiXCR run on the immunoSEQ multiplex PCR reads, TCRdb lists one record per CDR3 protein. Here the sample spans fewer than 300,000 distinct CDR3 sequences, approximately 81% being singletons. This CDR3 spans 13 amino acids. Between the trimmed V and J ends, which lost 6 bases and 0 bases, there was a span of 9 bases. Germline V CDR1 and CDR2: MDHEN, SYDVKM. This TCR was recovered from a human donor with multiple sclerosis. The chain combines TRBV28 with TRBJ2-7; D gene unclear. Sequenced: CD8+ T cells from PBMCs. The CDR3 sequence: CASRDSTSYEQYF. In DNA, the CDR3 is TGTGCCAGCAGGGATTCTACCTCCTACGAGCAGTACTTC.